A single sample gave rise to the 20 T cell receptor beta chains below, sequenced in a study of blood T cell repertoires in COVID-19. This table comes from immunoSEQ multiplex PCR, and its TCRdb copy is limited to in-frame clones, with some not included. The sample has under 150,000 clones; about 88% are singletons. The sequenced sample was PBMCs or T cells enriched from blood (not recorded which). The source of these receptors is a woman aged 45-59 years who had recovered from COVID-19.

The genes are TRBV15 and TRBJ1-4, with a possible D match to TRBD1 (5 bases). The length of the CDR3 is 17 residues. Between the trimmed V and J ends, which lost 0 bases and 5 bases, there was a span of 16 bases. Per germline, CDR1 LNHNV and CDR2 YYDKDF (reference sequence). In nucleotides, the CDR3 is TGTGCCACCAGCAGAGATCGGTTTGGGGCGAGGAATGAAAAACTGTTTTTT. Translation: CATSRDRFGARNEKLFF.

This chain joins TRBV7-9 and TRBJ2-3, with 9 bases matching TRBD1. The ends lost 6 bases at V and 1 base at J; junction bases unmatched: 2. The CDR3 sequence is 14 residues long. Germline V gives CDR1 SEHNR, CDR2 FQNEAQ (reference sequence). CDR3 region: CASRQGAGTDTQYF. In DNA form, the CDR3 reads TGTGCCAGCAGACAGGGGGCGGGCACAGATACGCAGTATTTT. The full variable domain, in which reference TRBV7-9 and TRBJ2-3 provide the parts outside the CDR3, is DTGVSQNPRHKITKRGQNVTFRCDPISEHNRLYWYRQTLGQGPEFLTYFQNEAQLEKSRLLSDRFSAERPKGSFSTLEIQRTEQGDSAMYLCASRQGAGTDTQYFGPGTRLTVL.

The V and J genes are TRBV11-2 and TRBJ1-2; D is ambiguous. The CDR3 totals 13 residues. Germline CDR1 reads SGHAT; CDR2 reads FQNNGV. The V end lost 5 bases, the J end lost 8 bases, and 15 bases lay between the germline ends. The CDR3 bases are TGTGCCAGCAGCCGTCAGGAATCGGGGGGCTACACCTTC. This sequence encodes CASSRQESGGYTF.

This chain joins TRBV15 and TRBJ2-3; 8 bases fit TRBD1. CDR1 and CDR2 from the germline V gene are LNHNV and YYDKDF (reference sequence). The CDR3 is 15 residues long. V was pared by 5 bases and J by 2 bases, with 6 bases of the junction left unmatched. CDR3 DNA: TGTGCCACCAGCGGGGGACAGGCTTACACAGATACGCAGTATTTT. Encoded protein: CATSGGQAYTDTQYF.

The V call is TRBV4-1, the J call TRBJ2-5, with 9 bases fitting TRBD2. With V trimmed by 0 bases and J by 0 bases, 5 bases remained unmatched. The germline V gene encodes CDR1 MGHRA and CDR2 YSYEKL. This CDR3 is 17 amino acids long. The DNA for the CDR3 is TGCGCCAGCAGCCAAGAGTTCATAGCGGGGGACCAAGAGACCCAGTACTTC. This codes for CASSQEFIAGDQETQYF.

The chain combines TRBV6-4 with TRBJ1-1; weak D call: TRBD1 (6 bases). The CDR3 spans 15 residues. With 7 bases removed from V and 4 bases from J, the gap between germline ends came to 19 bases. CDR1 and CDR2 from the germline V gene are MRHNA and SNTAGT. The CDR3 protein is CASKPTGQGLTEAFF. The CDR3 DNA is TGTGCCAGCAAACCGACAGGTCAGGGGCTCACTGAAGCTTTCTTT.

V usage is TRBV5-6 and J usage is TRBJ2-7; 9 bases agree with TRBD1. CDR3 length equals 14 residues. Trimming removed 4 bases from V and 5 bases from J; junction bases left unmatched: 7. Germline-derived CDR1 and CDR2 are SGHDT and YYEEEE. This chain's CDR3 is CASSDRDRDDEQYF. CDR3 nucleotides: TGTGCCAGCAGCGACCGGGACAGGGACGACGAGCAGTACTTC.

For the CDR3, the DNA is TGTGCCAGCGAGGGCCTCGGTGAAGCTTTCTTT. Translation gives CASEGLGEAFF. V gene TRBV6-5 combines with J gene TRBJ1-1; no clear D gene. V lost 8 bases to trimming and J lost 7 bases, with 11 bases between them. Germline values: CDR1 MNHEY, CDR2 SVGAGI. CDR3 length: 11 amino acids.

The CDR3 protein is CASSFGQTYEQYF. The CDR3 nucleotides are TGTGCCAGCAGCTTCGGACAGACCTACGAGCAGTACTTC. The chain joins TRBV7-9 to TRBJ2-7, with D tentatively TRBD1 (6 bases). In germline, CDR1 is SEHNR, CDR2 FQNEAQ (reference sequence). This CDR3 spans 13 amino acids. V was shortened by 3 bases and J by 2 bases, with 8 bases between the two germline ends.

The chain employs TRBV6-1 and TRBJ1-1; D possibly corresponds to TRBD1 (5 bases). V gave up 3 bases and J gave up 0 bases, with 11 bases separating them. Germline-derived CDR1 and CDR2 are MNHNS and SASEGT. The CDR3 is 15 residues long. CDR3 bases: TGTGCCAGCAGTGATGATGGGGCGTTGAACACTGAAGCTTTCTTT. Encoded protein: CASSDDGALNTEAFF.

This clone appeared a few times. The chain is built from TRBV13 and TRBJ2-2; TRBD1 is a possible D gene (6 bases). Looked up from germline, CDR1 is PRHDT and CDR2 is FYEKMQ (reference sequence). CDR3 length: 16 residues. Trimming removed 6 bases at V and 6 bases at J, with 20 bases between. CDR3 region: CASRKEGDTTAGELFF. CDR3 bases: TGTGCCAGCAGGAAAGAGGGGGACACAACGGCCGGGGAGCTGTTTTTT.

This clone was observed a single time. The CDR3 loop reads CATCLGLQGLGGYTF. The CDR3 DNA follows: TGTGCCACCTGCTTGGGTCTACAGGGATTGGGTGGCTACACCTTC. The genes are TRBV5-6 and TRBJ1-2; a possible D gene is TRBD1 (6 bases). Trimming took 9 bases from V and 7 from J, leaving 25 bases between them. From germline, CDR1 is SGHDT and CDR2 YYEEEE. There are 15 residues in the CDR3.

V usage is TRBV29-1 and J usage is TRBJ1-2, with D uncertain. This CDR3 contains 11 residues. V lost 7 bases and J lost 0, with 6 bases in between. Germline CDR1 is SQVTM and CDR2 is ANQGSEA. CDR3 amino acids: CSAATNYGYTF. DNA of the CDR3: TGCAGCGCAGCAACTAACTATGGCTACACCTTC.

The V call is TRBV6-2 or TRBV6-3, the J call TRBJ1-6, with 8 bases matching TRBD1. The CDR3 runs to 15 residues. The germline CDR1 and CDR2 sequences are MNHEY and SVGEGT. The V gene end was trimmed by 7 bases and the J gene end by 10 bases; junction bases not matched to a gene: 12. The CDR3 loop is CASTPLRDRGSPLHF. The CDR3 DNA follows: TGTGCCAGCACCCCTCTACGTGACAGGGGCTCACCCCTCCACTTT.

V gene TRBV7-2 combines with J gene TRBJ1-6; no clear D gene. Between the trimmed V and J ends, which lost 1 base and 0 bases, there was a span of 7 bases. The V gene's germline CDR1 is SGHTA and CDR2 FQGNSA. The CDR3 runs to 16 residues. This CDR3 reads CASSLDSSSYNSPLHF. The CDR3, as DNA: TGTGCCAGCAGCTTAGACAGCAGCTCCTATAATTCACCCCTCCACTTT.

This clone was seen once. The chain combines TRBV3-1 (or the pseudogene TRBV3-2) with TRBJ1-2, with D unresolved. The CDR3 length is 18 residues. Germline-derived CDR1 and CDR2 are LGHDT and YNNKEL (reference sequence). V was trimmed by 0 bases and J by 0 bases, leaving 17 bases between them. The CDR3 here is CASSQDAVTASANYGYTF. The CDR3 nucleotides are TGTGCCAGCAGCCAAGACGCGGTCACGGCTTCCGCTAACTATGGCTACACCTTC.

The chain joins TRBV5-6 to TRBJ2-3; TRBD1 aligns across 7 bases. Germline lookup yields CDR1 SGHDT and CDR2 YYEEEE. V shed 3 bases, J shed 4 bases, and the junction held 11 bases outside the gene matches. The CDR3 runs to 16 residues. This CDR3 reads CASSWTTGPAADTQYF. CDR3 in DNA: TGTGCCAGCAGCTGGACGACAGGGCCGGCGGCAGATACGCAGTATTTT.

The chain joins TRBV23-1 to TRBJ2-2; 10 positions match TRBD1. TRBV23-1 is identified as an open reading frame with a role that is uncertain. This CDR3 is 17 amino acids long. V lost 1 base to trimming and J lost 5 bases; unmatched junction nucleotides: 7. The DNA of the CDR3 is TGCGCCAGCAGTCAATGGGGACAGGGGTCGGGTACCGGGGAGCTGTTTTTT. This sequence encodes CASSQWGQGSGTGELFF.

This clone is a singleton in its sample. This rearrangement joins TRBV7-9 to TRBJ2-7, with 11 nucleotides matching TRBD1. There are 14 residues in the CDR3. Germline CDR1 is SEHNR and CDR2 is FQNEAQ (reference sequence). V shed 5 bases and J 4 bases; nucleotides not matched to a gene: 4. The CDR3 nucleotides are TGTGCCAGCAGCCCTCGGGACAGGGGGTACGAGCAGTACTTC. It codes for CASSPRDRGYEQYF.

This clone was observed a handful of times. The chain links TRBV15 to TRBJ2-1, with D uncertain. The CDR3 spans 17 residues. The germline V and J ends were trimmed by 2 bases and 0 bases, with 14 bases remaining between them. Looked up from germline, CDR1 is LNHNV and CDR2 is YYDKDF (reference sequence). The CDR3 is CATSRPIMESSYNEQFF. As DNA, the CDR3 is TGTGCCACCAGCAGACCCATCATGGAGAGCTCCTACAATGAGCAGTTCTTC.